The rows below give T cell receptor beta chains drawn from one sample of a study of metastatic and nonmetastatic thyroid tumors. TCRdb called clones again from the PCR reads with MiXCR. This sample has about 20,000 clones, with roughly 23% found just once. Sequencing was done on a sample of blood. Receptors were obtained from a male donor with papillary thyroid cancer or a benign thyroid nodule (not recorded which). Some clones in this sample may be carry-over from other donors' samples. CDR3s include the opening cysteine and the closing phenylalanine or tryptophan. The D gene is left open where the match is weak. Some rows have no size entry. The others give once, few or many, or a class for an expanded clone.

d_gene,abundance,j_gene,v_gene,CDR3nt,CDR3aa
TRBD2,many,TRBJ2-5,TRBV6-1,TGTGCCAGCAAGGATAGCGGGATACAAGAGACCCAGTACTTC,CASKDSGIQETQYF
-,-,TRBJ2-1,TRBV2,TGTGCCAGCGGTTCTGGTGGAGTAGGCCCCTACAATGAGCAGTTCTTC,CASGSGGVGPYNEQFF
-,-,TRBJ1-6,TRBV30,TGTGCCTGGAGTGTAGCCAGATATAATTCACCCCTCCACTTT,CAWSVARYNSPLHF
TRBD1,many,TRBJ2-7,TRBV11-1,TGTGCCAGCAGCCCGGGACAGATCTACGAGCAGTACTTC,CASSPGQIYEQYF
TRBD1,many,TRBJ1-1,TRBV4-1,TGCGCCAGCAGCCTTATCACAGGGGGGGCCACTGAAGCTTTCTTT,CASSLITGGATEAFF
-,many,TRBJ2-3,TRBV5-4,TGTGCCAGCAGCTCGGGACGAGTAGCGGATACGCAGTATTTT,CASSSGRVADTQYF
-,-,TRBJ1-2,TRBV30,TGTGCCTGGAGTGTATGGACGGGCCGGGGGGCTAACTATGGCTACACCTTC,CAWSVWTGRGANYGYTF
-,medium-sized,TRBJ2-7,TRBV28,TGCTCCGCGACCAAAAACTACGAGCAGTACTTC,CSATKNYEQYF
-,many,TRBJ1-6,TRBV6-1,TGTGCCAGCAGTGATACGAGGGGTTCACCCCTCCACTTT,CASSDTRGSPLHF
-,few,TRBJ1-2,TRBV6-2/TRBV6-3,TGTGCCAGCAGCTACCAGGGCAACTATGGCTACACCTTC,CASSYQGNYGYTF
TRBD2,-,TRBJ2-1,TRBV7-3,TGTGCCAGCAGCCTAAGTTGGGCTAGCGGGATGAATGAGCAGTTCTTC,CASSLSWASGMNEQFF
-,many,TRBJ1-5,TRBV20-1,TGCAGTGCTAGAGTGGGAGAGCCCCAGCATTTT,CSARVGEPQHF
TRBD2,-,TRBJ2-3,TRBV20-1,TGCAGTGTCTCGGGACTAGAGGGTTCAGATACGCAGTATTTT,CSVSGLEGSDTQYF
-,-,TRBJ1-2,TRBV19,TGTGCCACCCTGGGGGGGCAGGGCATACATGGCTACACCTTC,CATLGGQGIHGYTF
-,-,TRBJ2-2,TRBV6-2/TRBV6-3,TGTGCCAGCAGTTACTCTGAATCTTGGGAGCTGTTTTTT,CASSYSESWELFF
-,few,TRBJ2-3,TRBV6-1,TGTGCCAGCAGAGATTCAGTGGCTAGCACAGATACGCAGTATTTT,CASRDSVASTDTQYF
-,-,TRBJ1-1,TRBV25-1,TGTGCCAGCAGTGTGGGGGCGGGAGCTTTCTTT,CASSVGAGAFF